One sample yielded the 7 T cell receptor beta chains listed below, sequenced in a study of OX40 agonist ivuxolimab in advanced cancers. To prepare the library, the immunoSEQ multiplex PCR assay was applied. The source is immuneACCESS, and TCRdb retained only in-frame sequences with V and J called. Part of the clones is not carried over; for the studies checked, unresolved V genes explain less than half of this, and the remainder is unexplained. The sample profile shows 90,000 or so clones; about 92% of them were found once. Clones ranked in the top ten supply about 3.6% of the sample. Sequencing was performed on CD4+ or CD8+ T cells sorted from blood, taken in a trial of the OX40 agonist ivuxolimab. These receptors all stem from an adult with an advanced solid tumor such as melanoma, head and neck, liver or kidney cancer.

V usage is TRBV11-3 and J usage is TRBJ2-3, with 8 bases that match TRBD1. Germline lookup yields CDR1 SGHNT and CDR2 YENEEA. Trimming removed 5 bases from V and 3 bases from J; junction bases left unmatched: 10. This CDR3 is 16 amino acids long. As DNA, the CDR3 is TGTGCCAGCAGCCCCGAAGGACAGGGAAATACAGATACGCAGTATTTT. It translates to CASSPEGQGNTDTQYF.

The genes are TRBV30 and TRBJ2-7; 7 bases fit TRBD2. The V and J ends lost 2 bases and 2 bases, in that order; junction bases with no gene match: 0. There are 12 residues in the CDR3. Germline V gene lookup returns CDR1 GTSNPN and CDR2 SVGIG (reference sequence). The DNA for the CDR3 is TGTGCCTGGAGTCGGGGGGCCTACGAGCAGTACTTC. It specifies CAWSRGAYEQYF.

The chain employs TRBV9 and TRBJ1-1, with D possibly matching TRBD1 (5 bases). Trimming pared 0 bases from V and 1 base from J, leaving 10 bases between. Germline CDR1 and CDR2: SGDLS and YYNGEE. The CDR3 extends over 15 amino acids. CDR3 in amino acids: CASSVEGKANTEAFF. The CDR3 region has the DNA TGTGCCAGCAGCGTAGAGGGGAAAGCGAACACTGAAGCTTTCTTT.

The genes are TRBV19 and TRBJ1-1, with TRBD1 as a possible D gene (5 bases). This CDR3 region has 15 residues. Per germline, CDR1 LNHDA and CDR2 SQIVND (reference sequence). Trimming took 2 bases from V and 6 from J, leaving 16 bases between them. The CDR3 here is CASSIKGQGLAEAFF. CDR3 bases: TGTGCCAGTAGTATAAAGGGGCAGGGTTTGGCTGAAGCTTTCTTT.

V usage is TRBV4-1 and J usage is TRBJ1-1, with D uncertain. Trimming removed 4 bases at V and 2 bases at J, with 17 bases between. Germline-derived CDR1 and CDR2 are MGHRA and YSYEKL. There are 16 residues in the CDR3. In DNA form, the CDR3 reads TGCGCCAGCAGCCCCCGAACGGACGGAACCAACACTGAAGCTTTCTTT. Translated: CASSPRTDGTNTEAFF.

V and J are TRBV11-3 and TRBJ2-5, with D possibly TRBD2 on 5 matching bases. CDR3 length equals 13 residues. Germline V gene data show CDR1 as SGHNT and CDR2 as YENEEA. The V end was cut by 5 bases, the J end by 5 bases, with 12 bases between. CDR3 bases: TGTGCCAGCAGCCCCCGACTAACGGAGACCCAGTACTTC. The encoded protein is CASSPRLTETQYF.

This sequence joins TRBV6-6 and TRBJ2-5; either TRBD1 or TRBD2 may fit D (5 bases each). CDR3 length: 12 amino acids. Between the trimmed V and J ends, which lost 7 bases and 7 bases, there was a span of 13 bases. The germline V gene encodes CDR1 MNHNY and CDR2 SVGAGI (reference sequence). In DNA, the CDR3 is TGTGCCAGCAACCTTGGGGGTGGGACCCAGTACTTC. Translation gives CASNLGGGTQYF.